This TCR beta chain comes out of a study of response to subunit inactivated influenza vaccine. Regarding the study as a whole: Authors suggested few new T cells are recruited by each seasonal influenza vaccination.

Via MiXCR, TCRdb re-called the RT-PCR reads, giving one row per CDR3 protein. The data hold around 710,000 distinct CDR3 sequences, with about 15% observed a single time. On this clonotype: Its antigen is not known.

This TCR was sampled from a man aged 50 to 59 who received an inactivated influenza vaccine. The material sequenced was PBMCs from blood, taken 14 to 15 days before vaccination.

The CDR3 DNA is TGTGCCAGCCTAGCGGGACAGGACGGACGCTACGAGCAGTACTTC. This codes for CASLAGQDGRYEQYF. V gene TRBV11-2 combines with J gene TRBJ2-7; a weak D match, TRBD2 (9 bases). CDR3 length: 15 amino acids. V dropped 8 bases and J dropped 3 bases, with 20 bases sitting between them. The germline V gene has CDR1 SGHAT and CDR2 FQNNGV.